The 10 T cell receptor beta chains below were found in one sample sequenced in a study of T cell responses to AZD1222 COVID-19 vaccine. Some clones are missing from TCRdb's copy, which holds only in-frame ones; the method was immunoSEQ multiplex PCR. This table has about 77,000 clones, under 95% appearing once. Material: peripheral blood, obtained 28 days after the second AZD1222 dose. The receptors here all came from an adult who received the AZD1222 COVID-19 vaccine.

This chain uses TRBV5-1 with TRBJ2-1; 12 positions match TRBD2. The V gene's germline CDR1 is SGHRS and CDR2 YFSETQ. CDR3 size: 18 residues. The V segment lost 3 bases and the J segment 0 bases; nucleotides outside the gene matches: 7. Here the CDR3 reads CASSSPLAGGSSYNEQFF. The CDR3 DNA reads TGCGCCAGCAGCTCTCCCCTAGCGGGAGGGAGCTCCTACAATGAGCAGTTCTTC.

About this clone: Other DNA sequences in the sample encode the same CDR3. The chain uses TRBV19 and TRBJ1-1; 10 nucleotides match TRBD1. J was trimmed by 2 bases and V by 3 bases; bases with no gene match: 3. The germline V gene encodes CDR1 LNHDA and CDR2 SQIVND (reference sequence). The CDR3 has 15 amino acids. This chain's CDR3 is CASSMGDRGNTEAFF. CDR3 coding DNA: TGTGCCAGTAGTATGGGGGACAGGGGCAACACTGAAGCTTTCTTT.

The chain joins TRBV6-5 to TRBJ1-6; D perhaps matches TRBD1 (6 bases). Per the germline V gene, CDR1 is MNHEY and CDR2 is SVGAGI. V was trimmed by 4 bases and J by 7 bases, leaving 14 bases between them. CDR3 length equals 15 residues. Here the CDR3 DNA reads TGTGCCAGCAGTTCCCCGGCGGGGGGCAATTCACCCCTCCACTTT. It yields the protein CASSSPAGGNSPLHF.

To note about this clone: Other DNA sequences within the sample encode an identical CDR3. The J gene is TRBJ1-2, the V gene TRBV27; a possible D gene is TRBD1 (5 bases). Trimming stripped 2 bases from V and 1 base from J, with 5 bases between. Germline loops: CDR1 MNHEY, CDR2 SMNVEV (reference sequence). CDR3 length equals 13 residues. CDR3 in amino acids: CASSLRGNYGYTF. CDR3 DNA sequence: TGTGCCAGCAGTTTAAGGGGTAACTATGGCTACACCTTC.

CDR3 loop: CASHRDRANYGYTF. CDR3 in DNA: TGTGCCAGCCACCGGGACCGAGCTAACTATGGCTACACCTTC. This rearrangement joins TRBV6-5 to TRBJ1-2, with D tentatively TRBD1 (5 bases). V was pared by 8 bases and J by 0 bases, with 13 bases between. This CDR3 is built from 14 residues. The V gene's germline CDR1 is MNHEY and CDR2 SVGAGI.

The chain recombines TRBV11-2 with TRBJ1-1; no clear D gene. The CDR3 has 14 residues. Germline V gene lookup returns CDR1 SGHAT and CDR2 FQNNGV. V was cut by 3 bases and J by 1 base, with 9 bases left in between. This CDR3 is CASSFSGSNTEAFF. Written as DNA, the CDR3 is TGTGCCAGCAGCTTTTCTGGTTCGAACACTGAAGCTTTCTTT.

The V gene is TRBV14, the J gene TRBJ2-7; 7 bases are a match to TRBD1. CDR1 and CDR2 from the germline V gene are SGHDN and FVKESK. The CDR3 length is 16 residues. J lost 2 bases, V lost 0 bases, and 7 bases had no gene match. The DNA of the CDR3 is TGTGCCAGCAGCCAAGATCAGGGGGTGAATGCCTACGAGCAGTACTTC. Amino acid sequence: CASSQDQGVNAYEQYF.

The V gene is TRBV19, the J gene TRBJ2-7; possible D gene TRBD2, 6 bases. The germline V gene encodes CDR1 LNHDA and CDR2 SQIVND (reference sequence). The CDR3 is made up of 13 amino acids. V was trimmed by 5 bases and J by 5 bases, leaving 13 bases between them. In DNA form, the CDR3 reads TGTGCCAGTAGTGCGGGACCTCGGGACGAGCAGTACTTC. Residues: CASSAGPRDEQYF.

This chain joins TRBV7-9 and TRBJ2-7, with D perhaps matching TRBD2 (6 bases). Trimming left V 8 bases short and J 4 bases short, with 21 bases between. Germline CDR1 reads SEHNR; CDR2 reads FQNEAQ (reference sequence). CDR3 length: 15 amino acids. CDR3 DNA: TGTGCCAGCCAGGAGGGACTCGGAGCGTGGTACGAGCAGTACTTC. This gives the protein CASQEGLGAWYEQYF.

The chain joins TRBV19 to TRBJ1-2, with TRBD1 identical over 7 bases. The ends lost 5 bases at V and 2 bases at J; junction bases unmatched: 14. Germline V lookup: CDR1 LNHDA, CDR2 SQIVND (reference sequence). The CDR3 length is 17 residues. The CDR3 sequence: CASSADPRQGKNYGYTF. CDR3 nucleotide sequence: TGTGCCAGTAGTGCCGACCCGAGACAGGGAAAGAACTATGGCTACACCTTC.